Listed here are 20 T cell receptor beta chains from one sample, sequenced in a study of T-cell memory formation after mild COVID-19. TCRdb reanalysed the 5' RACE reads using MiXCR and keeps one entry per CDR3 protein. The table records around 250,000 distinct CDR3 sequences, roughly 15% of them present only once. Specimen: PBMCs or a T cell subset sorted from them (not recorded which). Receptor source: a man aged 18 to 29 who had mild COVID-19 (a few samples of this study predate the infection). Cell type and time point are not known.

V is TRBV6-5 and J is TRBJ2-5, with TRBD2 matching 7 bases. V shed 6 bases, J shed 2 bases, and the junction held 9 bases outside the gene matches. CDR1 is MNHEY, CDR2 SVGAGI, per germline. The CDR3 runs 15 residues. The CDR3 bases are TGTGCCAGCAGCTCGCCGGGACTAACACAAGAGACCCAGTACTTC. This sequence encodes CASSSPGLTQETQYF.

The V and J genes are TRBV12-3 or TRBV12-4 and TRBJ2-5, with TRBD1 identical over 9 bases. J gave up 3 bases and V 6 bases, and 11 bases lay outside the gene matches. The CDR3 runs 16 residues. The CDR3 here is CASSHTGGDSKETQYF. DNA for the CDR3: TGTGCCAGCAGCCACACAGGGGGCGATTCCAAAGAGACCCAGTACTTC.

The chain couples TRBV5-1 to TRBJ1-5; D not resolved. The CDR3 sequence is 15 residues long. Germline V gene sequence: CDR1 SGHRS, CDR2 YFSETQ. The V gene lost 0 bases and the J gene lost 2 bases, with 9 bases spanning the gap. The CDR3, as DNA: TGCGCCAGCAGCTTGGCCCCCATAGGCAATCAGCCCCAGCATTTT. Encoded protein: CASSLAPIGNQPQHF.

The chain joins TRBV7-2 to TRBJ1-1, with D perhaps matching TRBD1 (5 bases). Per the germline V gene, CDR1 is SGHTA and CDR2 is FQGNSA. V was clipped by 1 base and J by 0 bases, with 9 bases between them. The CDR3 totals 15 residues. The CDR3 region is CASSLDGGLNTEAFF. The CDR3 nucleotides are TGTGCCAGCAGCTTAGATGGGGGATTGAACACTGAAGCTTTCTTT.

This clonotype occurred a few times. J is TRBJ2-3 and V is TRBV19; a weak D match, TRBD2 (6 bases). Germline V lookup: CDR1 LNHDA, CDR2 SQIVND (reference sequence). V dropped 5 bases and J dropped 6 bases, with 15 bases sitting between them. The CDR3 is 14 amino acids. The CDR3 coding sequence is TGTGCCAGTAGTGTAGCGCCGGAGGGGGATACGCAGTATTTT. Translated: CASSVAPEGDTQYF.

In DNA, the CDR3 is TGTGCCAGCAGTGAAGGACGTAGGAGCTCCTATAATTCACCCCTCCACTTT. Protein product: CASSEGRRSSYNSPLHF. V is TRBV6-1 and J is TRBJ1-6, with unresolved D. Germline loops: CDR1 MNHNS, CDR2 SASEGT. Trimming took off 1 base at V and 0 bases at J, with 10 bases between the two ends. The CDR3 has 17 residues.

The chain joins TRBV7-9 to TRBJ2-3; 15 bases match TRBD2. J was trimmed by 8 bases and V by 5 bases; bases with no gene match: 2. The CDR3 contains 14 residues. Germline V gives CDR1 SEHNR, CDR2 FQNEAQ (reference sequence). Here the CDR3 DNA reads TGTGCCAGCAGCAGGACTAGCGGGGGGGTTACGCAGTATTTT. Translation: CASSRTSGGVTQYF.

This clonotype was counted a single time. This rearrangement joins TRBV30 to TRBJ1-5; 8 bases are a match to TRBD1. The CDR3 totals 15 residues. The junction had 6 bases not matched to a gene; V was cut back by 0 bases and J by 5 bases. CDR1 is GTSNPN and CDR2 is SVGIG in the germline V gene (reference sequence). DNA of the CDR3: TGTGCCTGGAGTGTATGGACAGGGCGGGATCAGCCCCAGCATTTT. It yields the protein CAWSVWTGRDQPQHF.

The CDR3 DNA is TGTGCCAGCAGTCGGGGGGGCCTAGTCCATCAGCCCCAGCATTTT. This codes for CASSRGGLVHQPQHF. V and J are TRBV7-9 and TRBJ1-5; D is possibly TRBD1 (6 bases). The CDR3 runs 15 residues. The ends were cut back, 6 bases at V and 5 bases at J, with 17 bases in the middle. CDR1 SEHNR and CDR2 FQNEAQ come from the germline V gene (reference sequence).

This clonotype came up a few times. V usage is TRBV5-1 and J usage is TRBJ1-1, with a weak D call TRBD1 (6 bases). CDR3 length: 15 amino acids. Germline CDR1 and CDR2: SGHRS and YFSETQ. Deletions cut 1 base from V and 0 bases from J, with 10 bases between. CDR3 in amino acids: CASSLTAGVNTEAFF. The CDR3 coding sequence is TGCGCCAGCAGCTTGACGGCAGGGGTGAACACTGAAGCTTTCTTT.

The rearrangement joins TRBV7-9 to TRBJ2-7; D unclear. The length of the CDR3 is 14 residues. V dropped 5 bases and J dropped 3 bases, with 14 bases sitting between them. Germline CDR1 and CDR2: SEHNR and FQNEAQ (reference sequence). The CDR3 loop reads CASSPTDGYYEQYF. The DNA of the CDR3 is TGTGCCAGCAGCCCGACGGACGGATACTACGAGCAGTACTTC.

This clonotype has more than one count but fewer than ten. The chain joins TRBV6-2 or TRBV6-3 to TRBJ2-1, with D tentatively TRBD2 (6 bases). The CDR3 extends over 19 amino acids. Between the trimmed V and J ends, which lost 5 bases and 7 bases, there was a span of 30 bases. The germline gives CDR1 MNHEY, CDR2 SVGEGT. The CDR3, as DNA: TGTGCCAGCAGTAACCGTGGCCTAGCGCCGGCGCTGGGCCAAAATGAGCAGTTCTTC. Translation gives CASSNRGLAPALGQNEQFF.

The chain couples TRBV28 to TRBJ2-5; the D call may be TRBD1 or TRBD2 (6 bases each). Trimming cost V 6 bases and J 4 bases, with 21 bases left between them. Looked up from germline, CDR1 is MDHEN and CDR2 is SYDVKM. The CDR3 covers 16 residues. For the CDR3, the DNA is TGTGCCAGCAGATTTGGGGACCGGGGGCTAACAGAGACCCAGTACTTC. Encoded protein: CASRFGDRGLTETQYF.

This clonotype was picked up a small number of times. The chain combines TRBV7-2 with TRBJ2-3; D remains ambiguous. This CDR3 region has 13 residues. V was cut by 3 bases and J by 6 bases, with 10 bases left in between. Germline CDR1 SGHTA, CDR2 FQGNSA. The CDR3 DNA reads as TGTGCCAGCAGCTTGACCATTAAGGATACGCAGTATTTT. This sequence encodes CASSLTIKDTQYF. The full variable domain, rest sourced from reference TRBV7-2 and TRBJ2-3, is GAGVSQSPSNKVTEKGKDVELRCDPISGHTALYWYRQSLGQGLEFLIYFQGNSAPDKSGLPSDRFSAERTGGSVSTLTIQRTQQEDSAVYLCASSLTIKDTQYFGPGTRLTVL.

This clonotype showed up just a few times. The chain joins TRBV28 to TRBJ2-1, with D hard to call. Germline-derived CDR1 and CDR2 are MDHEN and SYDVKM. V was shortened by 6 bases and J by 3 bases, with 18 bases between the two germline ends. This CDR3 spans 16 amino acids. CDR3 coding DNA: TGTGCCAGCAGCTTAGCCGCGGCCATGCACTACAATGAGCAGTTCTTC. Encoded protein: CASSLAAAMHYNEQFF.

The gene calls are TRBV7-4 and TRBJ2-7, with D unresolved. V dropped 5 bases and J dropped 3 bases, with 8 bases sitting between them. CDR3 length equals 12 residues. CDR1 is SGHVT, CDR2 SQSDAQ, per germline. The CDR3 nucleotides read TGTGCCAGCAGCCCGTCCTACTACGAGCAGTACTTC. Its translation is CASSPSYYEQYF. Together with reference TRBV7-4 and TRBJ2-7, the CDR3 gives the full variable domain: GAGVSQSPRYKVAKRGRDVALRCDSISGHVTLYWYRQTLGQGSEVLTYSQSDAQRDKSGRPSGRFSAERPERSVSTLKIQRTEQGDSAVYLCASSPSYYEQYFGPGTRLTVT.

A few counts support this clonotype. The V call is TRBV20-1, the J call TRBJ1-2; a weak D match, TRBD1 (5 bases). CDR1 is DFQATT and CDR2 is SNEGSKA in the germline V gene (reference sequence). V was pared by 7 bases and J by 1 base, with 19 bases between. The CDR3 runs to 15 residues. The CDR3 region has the DNA TGCAGTGGACTCCCTCGGGGGTTTGTTAACTATGGCTACACCTTC. It is translated as CSGLPRGFVNYGYTF.

This clonotype was seen more than once but under ten times. V and J are TRBV2 and TRBJ2-4; maybe TRBD2 (5 bases). The CDR3 runs to 17 residues. V was shortened by 2 bases and J by 5 bases, with 19 bases between the two germline ends. Germline V lookup: CDR1 SNHLY, CDR2 FYNNEI. CDR3 protein: CASSERFYADSQNIQYF. In DNA form, the CDR3 reads TGTGCCAGCAGTGAACGATTTTACGCGGACTCCCAAAACATTCAGTACTTC.

The chain employs TRBV4-3 and TRBJ2-2, with 8 positions matching TRBD1. Germline trimming cut 0 bases from V and 3 bases from J; bases unmatched to any gene: 9. Germline CDR1 reads LGHNA; CDR2 reads YSLEER. The CDR3 is 18 residues long. CDR3 amino acids: CASSQDLWTGSDTGELFF. The CDR3 coding sequence is TGCGCCAGCAGCCAAGATCTTTGGACAGGGAGTGACACCGGGGAGCTGTTTTTT.

The chain is built from TRBV6-1 and TRBJ2-1; D remains unclear. CDR1 is MNHNS and CDR2 is SASEGT in the germline V gene. The V and J ends lost 3 bases and 4 bases respectively, with 13 bases between them. The length of the CDR3 is 15 residues. CDR3 sequence (DNA): TGTGCCAGCAGTGACGGCCCCGAAGCATACAATGAGCAGTTCTTC. Residues: CASSDGPEAYNEQFF.